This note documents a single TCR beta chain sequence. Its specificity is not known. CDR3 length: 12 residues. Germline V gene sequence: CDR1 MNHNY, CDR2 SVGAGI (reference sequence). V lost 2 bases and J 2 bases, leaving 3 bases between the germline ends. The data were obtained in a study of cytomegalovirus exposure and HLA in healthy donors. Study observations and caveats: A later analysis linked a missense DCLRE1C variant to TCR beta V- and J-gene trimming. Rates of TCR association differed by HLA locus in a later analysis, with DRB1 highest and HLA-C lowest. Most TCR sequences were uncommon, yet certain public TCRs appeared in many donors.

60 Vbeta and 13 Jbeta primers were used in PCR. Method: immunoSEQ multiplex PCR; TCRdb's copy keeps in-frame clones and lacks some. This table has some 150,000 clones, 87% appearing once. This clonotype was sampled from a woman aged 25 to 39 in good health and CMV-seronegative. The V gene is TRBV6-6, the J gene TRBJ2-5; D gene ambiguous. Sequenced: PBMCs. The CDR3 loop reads CASSYIQETQYF. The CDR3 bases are TGTGCCAGCAGTTACATACAAGAGACCCAGTACTTC.